The clone carrying this T cell receptor (beta chain) was recorded many times. Its antigen remains unknown. Ophthalmopathy patients all had a Clinical Activity Score of at least 3, a NOSPECS grade of at least 4 and disease under 3 months old. The source of the PBMCs was roughly 10 ml of fresh peripheral blood. Amplification of TCR beta CDR3 regions used RNA as the template. During a first-round RT-PCR of the TCR CDR3, the HTBI primer set was used. Via MiXCR, TCRdb re-called the multiplex PCR reads, giving one row per CDR3 protein. The repertoire holds hundreds of thousands of distinct CDR3 sequences, with around a quarter as singletons. With 6 bases clipped from V and 0 bases from J, the junction kept 5 bases outside the gene matches. The germline V gene encodes CDR1 MNHEY and CDR2 SVGAGI. This CDR3 spans 16 amino acids. The data belong to a study of T cells in Graves' hyperthyroidism and ophthalmopathy.

Points from the study as a whole: A model of 13 V-J features distinguished ophthalmopathy from stable hyperthyroidism. In blood, most of the thyroid clonotypes expanded above 0.001 were also present.

This TCR was recovered from a young woman with Graves' ophthalmopathy. Sequencing was carried out using blood. The V call is TRBV6-5, the J call TRBJ2-4; 10 nucleotides match TRBD2. DNA of the CDR3: TGTGCCAGCAGACGAGCGGGGGGGATAGCCAAAAACATTCAGTACTTC. This codes for CASRRAGGIAKNIQYF.